This T cell receptor (beta chain) was found in a study of blood T cell repertoires in COVID-19. Across the whole study: Both acute and convalescent COVID-19 samples were obtained from the United States, Italy and Spain. PBMCs, B-cell-depleted T cells, or T cells provided the cDNA or gDNA that made up the material.

Study processing details: Reference gene primers were amplified, and this amplification served to estimate nucleated cell counts. Sequencing used immunoSEQ multiplex PCR; TCRdb keeps in-frame clones, though not all of them. The V and J calls and clone size were taken over from that table, and D and trimming were inferred from the DNA. The sample consists of hundreds of thousands of clones, roughly 86% of them appearing once. After removal of 4 bases from V and 2 bases from J, the junction contained 5 bases not matched to a gene. Per the germline V gene, CDR1 is SGHTA and CDR2 is FQGNSA. The CDR3 runs to 15 residues.

The origin of this receptor is a human donor in a cohort sampled during active COVID-19. The chain is built from TRBV7-2 and TRBJ2-3, with 8 positions matching TRBD1. The sequenced material came from peripheral blood. Here the CDR3 DNA reads TGTGCCAGCAGCTCAGACAGGGGCTTCACAGATACGCAGTATTTT. It encodes CASSSDRGFTDTQYF.